Below, 22 T cell receptor beta chains from the same sample are listed, as sequenced in a study of graft-versus-host responses after intestinal transplantation (dated by TCRdb to about 2021). The time point label for this specimen denotes: cells obtained before transplantation from donor or recipient. Which antigens these TCRs recognize remains unknown. Receptor libraries were prepared by the immunoSEQ multiplex PCR assay. The source is immuneACCESS, and TCRdb retained only in-frame sequences with V and J called. Part of the clones is not carried over; for the studies checked, unresolved V genes explain less than half of this, and the remainder is unexplained. The sample table holds 85,000 to 110,000 clones, of which 93% were seen once. The top ten clonotypes cover 1.2% of the sample. The sequencing used unstimulated CD8+ T cells sorted from spleen or lymph node cells, collected before intestinal transplant. The receptors come from a human donor who received an intestinal transplant.

This chain connects TRBV19 to TRBJ2-6; TRBD1 might be the D (5 bases). The CDR3 totals 18 residues. Germline V gene lookup returns CDR1 LNHDA and CDR2 SQIVND (reference sequence). Trimming cost V 5 bases and J 0 bases, with 17 bases left between them. DNA of the CDR3: TGTGCCAGTAGTCTCTTGACAGAACCCTACTCTGGGGCCAACGTCCTGACTTTC. Translated, it gives CASSLLTEPYSGANVLTF.

This clone has a single count. This sequence joins TRBV5-6 and TRBJ1-1; D is ambiguous. V dropped 0 bases and J dropped 3 bases, with 12 bases sitting between them. In germline, CDR1 is SGHDT, CDR2 YYEEEE. This CDR3 has 15 residues. CDR3 coding DNA: TGTGCCAGCAGCTTGGGGGAAAGACGACACACTGAAGCTTTCTTT. Translation: CASSLGERRHTEAFF.

V and J are TRBV2 and TRBJ1-1; no clear D gene. The V end was cut by 8 bases, the J end by 4 bases, with 23 bases between. This CDR3 comprises 16 residues. Germline CDR1 reads SNHLY; CDR2 reads FYNNEI. CDR3 DNA: TGTGCCAGCCGCTATCGGGAGGACGCCGAGGGCACTGAAGCTTTCTTT. Translation gives CASRYREDAEGTEAFF.

The chain carries TRBV4-1 and TRBJ2-7; 13 bases map to TRBD2. Germline V gene sequence: CDR1 MGHRA, CDR2 YSYEKL. The CDR3 runs 15 residues. With 3 bases clipped from V and 4 bases from J, the junction kept 3 bases outside the gene matches. The CDR3 sequence is CASSHTSGGAYEQYF. The CDR3, as DNA: TGCGCCAGCAGCCATACTAGCGGGGGGGCGTACGAGCAGTACTTC.

The chain uses TRBV29-1 and TRBJ1-3; no firm D call. V dropped 6 bases and J dropped 4 bases, with 16 bases sitting between them. This CDR3 spans 14 amino acids. The germline V gene has CDR1 SQVTM and CDR2 ANQGSEA. In DNA, the CDR3 is TGCAGCGTGACCATCGTGGATCGGGGAAACACCATATATTTT. This sequence encodes CSVTIVDRGNTIYF.

This rearrangement joins TRBV4-1 to TRBJ2-1; 11 bases fit TRBD2. The germline CDR1 and CDR2 sequences are MGHRA and YSYEKL. With 4 bases clipped from V and 5 bases from J, the junction kept 10 bases outside the gene matches. The length of the CDR3 is 17 residues. The CDR3 loop is CASSPYWGLAADNEQFF. The CDR3 nucleotides are TGCGCCAGCAGCCCCTACTGGGGACTAGCGGCCGACAATGAGCAGTTCTTC.

This clone was observed a single time. The chain uses TRBV5-1 and TRBJ2-1, with TRBD2 matching 9 bases. This CDR3 comprises 15 residues. Trimming removed 2 bases from V and 10 bases from J; junction bases left unmatched: 10. Germline V lookup: CDR1 SGHRS, CDR2 YFSETQ. CDR3 residues: CASSFSGGNNEEQFF. CDR3 DNA sequence: TGCGCCAGCAGCTTTAGCGGGGGAAACAATGAGGAGCAGTTCTTC.

V usage is TRBV5-6 and J usage is TRBJ2-1, with D unclear. The CDR3 covers 14 residues. The germline V and J ends were trimmed by 0 bases and 12 bases, with 16 bases remaining between them. CDR1 and CDR2 (germline): SGHDT, YYEEEE. The chain's CDR3 is CASSLDSYTLRQFF. Written as DNA, the CDR3 is TGTGCCAGCAGCTTGGACTCTTATACTCTTCGGCAGTTCTTC.

A single count supports this clone. This sequence joins TRBV7-8 and TRBJ2-3, with 7 positions matching TRBD2. There are 18 residues in the CDR3. Losses at the gene ends were 7 bases for V and 0 bases for J; bases not matched to a gene: 16. The germline CDR1 and CDR2 sequences are SGHVS and FQNEAQ. The CDR3 sequence is CASTLHRLAEASTDTQYF. In DNA form, the CDR3 reads TGTGCCAGCACCCTACACCGTCTAGCGGAAGCTAGCACAGATACGCAGTATTTT.

The J gene is TRBJ2-5, the V gene TRBV19; 11 bases are a match to TRBD2. Germline CDR1 reads LNHDA; CDR2 reads SQIVND (reference sequence). Trimming removed 3 bases from V and 7 bases from J; junction bases left unmatched: 10. There are 16 residues in the CDR3. CDR3 loop: CASSIVAGGDPGTQYF. Written as DNA, the CDR3 is TGTGCCAGTAGTATTGTAGCGGGGGGGGATCCAGGGACCCAGTACTTC.

J is TRBJ2-7 and V is TRBV7-8; D is unclear. CDR3 length: 13 residues. CDR1 SGHVS and CDR2 FQNEAQ come from the germline V gene. V lost 1 base and J lost 5, with 9 bases in between. Here the CDR3 DNA reads TGTGCCAGCAGCTTAGAGTGGCGCAACGAGCAGTACTTC. Amino acids: CASSLEWRNEQYF.

V is TRBV5-4 and J is TRBJ2-7; 8 bases match TRBD1. The CDR3 runs 15 residues. The V segment lost 1 base and the J segment 1 base; nucleotides outside the gene matches: 4. CDR1 is SGHNT and CDR2 is YYREEE in the germline V gene (reference sequence). CDR3 nucleotides: TGTGCCAGCAGCTTGCGTGACAGGGGTTCCTACGAGCAGTACTTC. It yields the protein CASSLRDRGSYEQYF. Supplemented by reference TRBV5-4 and TRBJ2-7, the full variable domain reads ETGVTQSPTHLIKTRGQQVTLRCSSQSGHNTVSWYQQALGQGPQFIFQYYREEENGRGNFPPRFSGLQFPNYSSELNVNALELDDSALYLCASSLRDRGSYEQYFGPGTRLTVT.

The CDR3 spells CSATWGNEQFF. The CDR3 DNA is TGCAGTGCTACTTGGGGGAATGAGCAGTTCTTC. The chain recombines TRBV20-1 with TRBJ2-1; D assignment may be TRBD1 or TRBD2 (5 bases each). V lost 4 bases and J 7 bases, leaving 8 bases between the germline ends. From germline, CDR1 is DFQATT and CDR2 SNEGSKA (reference sequence). This CDR3 spans 11 amino acids.

The chain combines TRBV30 with TRBJ2-5, with a weak D call TRBD1 (6 bases). Germline assignment: CDR1 GTSNPN and CDR2 SVGIG (reference sequence). V was cut by 2 bases and J by 2 bases, with 15 bases left in between. The CDR3 sequence is 15 residues long. The CDR3 reads CAWSSTGQAQETQYF. CDR3 in DNA: TGTGCCTGGAGTTCAACAGGGCAGGCTCAAGAGACCCAGTACTTC.

The chain employs TRBV6-6 and TRBJ1-5; D gene uncertain. CDR1 MNHNY and CDR2 SVGAGI come from the germline V gene (reference sequence). The CDR3 runs 16 residues. Deletions cut 1 base from V and 2 bases from J, with 12 bases between. The CDR3 is CASSYWDGRRNQPQHF. CDR3 nucleotide sequence: TGTGCCAGCAGTTACTGGGATGGACGTCGCAATCAGCCCCAGCATTTT.

This clone showed up just a few times. This chain uses TRBV4-1 with TRBJ2-7; D possibly corresponds to TRBD2 (7 bases). Germline V gene lookup returns CDR1 MGHRA and CDR2 YSYEKL. V dropped 1 base and J dropped 5 bases, with 15 bases sitting between them. CDR3 length equals 15 residues. The DNA for the CDR3 is TGCGCCAGCAGCCAAGGGGGGGGCCGCGCCAACGAGCAGTACTTC. The encoded protein is CASSQGGGRANEQYF.

The CDR3 is CASSLSGWTEAFF. The CDR3 nucleotides are TGTGCCAGCAGTTTATCGGGGTGGACTGAAGCTTTCTTT. The chain is built from TRBV27 and TRBJ1-1; D remains unclear. Germline CDR1 reads MNHEY; CDR2 reads SMNVEV (reference sequence). This CDR3 is 13 amino acids long. V was shortened by 0 bases and J by 5 bases, with 7 bases between the two germline ends.

The rearrangement joins TRBV11-2 to TRBJ1-1; D unresolved. Germline V gene lookup returns CDR1 SGHAT and CDR2 FQNNGV. The CDR3 spans 14 residues. V was pared by 0 bases and J by 8 bases, with 13 bases between. The CDR3 is CASSLDVAHIEAFF. The CDR3 DNA follows: TGTGCCAGCAGCTTAGATGTGGCCCACATAGAAGCTTTCTTT.

The rearrangement joins TRBV9 to TRBJ1-2; possible D gene TRBD1, 6 bases. Germline CDR1 is SGDLS and CDR2 is YYNGEE. The CDR3 extends over 14 amino acids. V lost 0 bases and J lost 6, with 12 bases in between. The CDR3 nucleotides read TGTGCCAGCAGCGTAGCAGGGGAGTTGGATGGCTACACCTTC. It codes for CASSVAGELDGYTF.

The chain combines TRBV19 with TRBJ2-3; 10 bases line up with TRBD2. The CDR3 has 16 residues. V was clipped by 1 base and J by 3 bases; unmatched bases: 4. In germline, CDR1 is LNHDA, CDR2 SQIVND (reference sequence). The CDR3 region has the DNA TGTGCCAGTAGTATAGTTGCTAGCGGGGGAACAGATACGCAGTATTTT. Translation gives CASSIVASGGTDTQYF.

The chain uses TRBV7-3 and TRBJ1-1, with D maybe TRBD1 (5 bases). Trimming left V 3 bases short and J 4 bases short, with 9 bases between. The germline V gene encodes CDR1 SGHTA and CDR2 FQGTGA. This CDR3 spans 13 amino acids. CDR3 coding DNA: TGTGCCAGCAGCTTTGGCAGGGCCACTGAAGCTTTCTTT. Translated: CASSFGRATEAFF.

V is TRBV5-5 and J is TRBJ2-5; D ambiguous. CDR3 size: 14 residues. Germline CDR1 reads SGHKS; CDR2 reads YYEKEE (reference sequence). The germline V and J ends were trimmed by 4 bases and 3 bases, with 13 bases remaining between them. The CDR3 sequence is CASSLHGREETQYF. Written as DNA, the CDR3 is TGTGCCAGCAGCCTACATGGACGGGAAGAGACCCAGTACTTC.